This T cell receptor (beta chain) was found in a study of T cell repertoires in cytomegalovirus infection. Study context: Matching HLA type and CMV infection were both indicated by public TCR beta signatures.

Regarding the study as a whole: The ex vivo response was dominated by HLA-C-restricted CMV-specific TCR beta clonotypes.

This clonotype was counted ten times or more. The antigen is undetermined. TCRdb passed the reads through MiXCR, listing each CDR3 protein once. Found here are fewer than 550,000 distinct CDR3 sequences, approximately 32% of them singletons; the top ten hold around 13%. Germline CDR1 SGHAT, CDR2 FQNNGV. V lost 5 bases to trimming and J lost 4 bases, with 3 bases between them. The CDR3 extends over 12 amino acids. Material: PBMCs. The V call is TRBV11-2, the J call TRBJ2-6; no clear D. This receptor was taken from a human donor in good health (CMV status not recorded). Some clones in this sample may be carry-over from other donors' samples. This CDR3 is CASSLGANVLTF. CDR3 nucleotides: TGTGCCAGCAGCCTGGGGGCCAACGTCCTGACTTTC.